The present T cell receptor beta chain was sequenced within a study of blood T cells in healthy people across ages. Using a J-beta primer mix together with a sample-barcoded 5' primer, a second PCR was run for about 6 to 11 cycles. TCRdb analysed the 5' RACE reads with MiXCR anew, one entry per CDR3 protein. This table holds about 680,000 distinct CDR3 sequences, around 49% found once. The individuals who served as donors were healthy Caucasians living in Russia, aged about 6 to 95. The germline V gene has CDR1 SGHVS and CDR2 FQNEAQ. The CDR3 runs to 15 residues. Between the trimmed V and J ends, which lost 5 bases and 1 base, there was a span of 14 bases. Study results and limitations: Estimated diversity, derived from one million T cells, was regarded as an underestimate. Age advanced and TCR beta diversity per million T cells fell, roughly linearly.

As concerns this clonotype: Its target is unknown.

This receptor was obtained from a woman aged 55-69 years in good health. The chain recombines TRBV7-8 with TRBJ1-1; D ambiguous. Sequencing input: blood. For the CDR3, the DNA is TGTGCCAGCAGCCGCCGGGAAGGGCGGAACACTGAAGCTTTCTTT. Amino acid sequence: CASSRREGRNTEAFF.